This T cell receptor beta chain was captured in a study of cytomegalovirus exposure and HLA in healthy donors. Assay used: immunoSEQ multiplex PCR; TCRdb lists only in-frame clones, some missing. This sample has about 190,000 clones; about 83% occur once, and the top ten carry more than 1.1%. Sequencing was performed on PBMCs. The sequence derives from a woman younger than 35 in good health and CMV-seronegative.

The CDR3 nucleotides read TGTGCCAGCAGCCGCCAAGGAGGGCTAGCGGCCAGTGAGCAGTTCTTC. Protein sequence: CASSRQGGLAASEQFF. The chain links TRBV7-9 to TRBJ2-1; 7 bases map to TRBD2. The CDR3 length is 16 residues. CDR1 and CDR2 from the germline V gene are SEHNR and FQNEAQ (reference sequence). The junction had 16 bases not matched to a gene; V was cut back by 5 bases and J by 9 bases.